Listed below are T cell receptor beta chains from one sample, sequenced in a study of shared clonotypes between healthy human individuals. TCRdb's table, derived via immunoSEQ multiplex PCR, lists solely in-frame clones and lacks some. Of hundreds of thousands of clones in the sample, 74% were seen once. The sequenced sample consisted of memory CD4+ T cells sorted from blood. The receptors originated from a woman in her 30s in good health. The CDR3 runs from the conserved cysteine through the conserved F or W. D genes are given only for firm matches. Not every row has a clone size; where given, it reads once, few, many or a size class.

TRBV6-6	-	TRBD2	TRBJ2-2	TGTGCCAGCAGGCTAGCGGGAGTTTCCGCCGGGGAGCTGTTTTTT	CASRLAGVSAGELFF
TRBV7-2	-	-	TRBJ2-7	TGTGCCAGCAGCCCCAATGTAGGGTCCTACGAGCAGTACTTC	CASSPNVGSYEQYF
TRBV2	few	TRBD2	TRBJ2-3	TGTGCCAGCAGTGAAGGTACGGGAGGGCCTACAGATACGCAGTATTTT	CASSEGTGGPTDTQYF
TRBV18	-	-	TRBJ1-4	TGTGCCAGCTCACCGGGAAGAGGGGTTTATGAAAAACTGTTTTTT	CASSPGRGVYEKLFF
TRBV2	-	-	TRBJ1-5	TGTGCCAGCAGAATCGGGGGTGGCAATCAGCCCCAGCATTTT	CASRIGGGNQPQHF
TRBV28	-	-	TRBJ2-7	TGTGCCAGCAGTGTCACCTCGGACTTTACCTACGAGCAGTACTTC	CASSVTSDFTYEQYF
TRBV7-2	-	TRBD2	TRBJ2-7	TGTGCCAGCAGCTTAGGACTAGCGGGAGGGACCTACGAGCAGTACTTC	CASSLGLAGGTYEQYF
TRBV7-6	-	-	TRBJ1-3	TGTGCCAGCAGCGCCAGCGGGTGGGGATCTGGAAACACCATATATTTT	CASSASGWGSGNTIYF
TRBV11-2	-	TRBD2	TRBJ2-7	TGTGCCAGCAGCTTAGATTCTAGCGGACTCGCACTTCAGTACTTC	CASSLDSSGLALQYF
TRBV2	-	TRBD1	TRBJ2-7	TGTGCCAGCGCGGGACAGGGGGCTTACGAGCAGTACTTC	CASAGQGAYEQYF
TRBV18	-	-	TRBJ2-5	TGTGCCAGCTCACACGGTACGGGGGCCCAAGAGACCCAGTACTTC	CASSHGTGAQETQYF
TRBV5-4	-	TRBD2	TRBJ2-3	TGTGCCAGCAGCTTGGGTGGGCAGCGGGGTGGAGATACGCAGTATTTT	CASSLGGQRGGDTQYF
TRBV10-3	-	TRBD1	TRBJ2-5	TGTGCCATCAGTGTACAGGGGGATCAAGAGACCCAGTACTTC	CAISVQGDQETQYF
TRBV6-1	-	-	TRBJ1-2	TGTGCCAGCAGTGAAGCAAAAGCTAACTATGGCTACACCTTC	CASSEAKANYGYTF
TRBV4-1	-	TRBD2	TRBJ2-3	TGCGCCAGCAGCCAGTCTAGCGGGAGGGTGCTGGGAGATACGCAGTATTTT	CASSQSSGRVLGDTQYF
TRBV6-5	-	TRBD1	TRBJ2-5	TGTGCCAGCAGTTATGGACAGGGGGCGTCCCAAGAGACCCAGTACTTC	CASSYGQGASQETQYF
TRBV2	-	-	TRBJ1-1	TGTGCCAGCAGTGACCGTCCAGAGGCTTTCTTT	CASSDRPEAFF